These 6 T cell receptor beta chains originate from one sample sequenced in a study of T cell changes during pregnancy in multiple sclerosis. Only in-frame clones appear in the TCRdb table, and some are missing; sequencing was by immunoSEQ multiplex PCR. The sample lists just over 90,000 clones; roughly 89% were seen once. Sample: peripheral blood, taken after pregnancy. The source is a female donor in good health, enrolled as a control in a pregnancy study.

CDR3 sequence: CASSLEQGSSYEQYF. CDR3 DNA: TGTGCCAGCAGCTTAGAGCAGGGGAGCTCCTACGAGCAGTACTTC. The chain uses TRBV7-9 and TRBJ2-7; TRBD1 is a possible D gene (6 bases). The CDR3 covers 15 residues. Germline-derived CDR1 and CDR2 are SEHNR and FQNEAQ (reference sequence). The ends were cut back, 1 base at V and 0 bases at J, with 10 bases in the middle.

This rearrangement joins TRBV7-2 to TRBJ1-5, with TRBD1 matching 8 bases. This CDR3 spans 13 amino acids. Germline V gene lookup returns CDR1 SGHTA and CDR2 FQGNSA. V shed 5 bases, J shed 6 bases, and the junction held 3 bases outside the gene matches. The CDR3 loop reads CASSQDRGQPQHF. As DNA, the CDR3 is TGTGCCAGCAGCCAAGACAGGGGTCAGCCCCAGCATTTT.

The V call is TRBV9, the J call TRBJ1-6; 8 bases agree with TRBD1. V was pared by 4 bases and J by 7 bases, with 7 bases of the junction left unmatched. CDR3 length: 15 amino acids. Germline V gives CDR1 SGDLS, CDR2 YYNGEE. The CDR3 nucleotides are TGTGCCAGCAGCCCCTGGGACAGGAAGAATTCACCCCTCCACTTT. The encoded protein is CASSPWDRKNSPLHF.

The chain recombines TRBV12-5 with TRBJ2-1, with 11 positions matching TRBD2. Germline CDR1 and CDR2: LGHNT and FRNRAP. The trim removed 5 bases at V and 5 bases at J, leaving 20 bases unmatched. The CDR3 is 20 residues long. For the CDR3, the DNA is TGTGCTAGTGGTACATACCTAGCGGGGGGCCAAGAAAGAGAGAACAATGAGCAGTTCTTC. Translating gives CASGTYLAGGQERENNEQFF.

The J gene is TRBJ1-6, the V gene TRBV7-9; no clear D. Germline V CDR1 and CDR2: SEHNR, FQNEAQ (reference sequence). The CDR3 runs 15 residues. Trimming removed 3 bases from V and 8 bases from J, with 14 bases in between. CDR3 loop: CASSFPGSAHSPLHF. CDR3 sequence (DNA): TGTGCCAGCAGCTTCCCGGGGAGTGCGCATTCACCCCTCCACTTT.

The CDR3 region is CASRTGTSTGGELFF. Written as DNA, the CDR3 is TGTGCCAGTAGAACCGGGACTAGCACCGGCGGGGAGCTGTTTTTT. V usage is TRBV19 and J usage is TRBJ2-2, with 9 bases matching TRBD2. The CDR3 has 15 residues. Germline loops: CDR1 LNHDA, CDR2 SQIVND (reference sequence). The V gene end was trimmed by 6 bases and the J gene end by 7 bases; junction bases not matched to a gene: 9. Filled out from reference TRBV19 and TRBJ2-2, the complete variable domain reads DGGITQSPKYLFRKEGQNVTLSCEQNLNHDAMYWYRQDPGQGLRLIYYSQIVNDFQKGDIAEGYSVSREKKESFPLTVTSAQKNPTAFYLCASRTGTSTGGELFFGEGSRLTVL.